This T cell receptor beta chain came from a study of tumor-infiltrating lymphocytes in localized non-small cell lung cancer. Trimming took 2 bases from V and 3 from J, leaving 14 bases between them. Germline V gene sequence: CDR1 SGHTA, CDR2 FQGNSA. This CDR3 region has 15 residues. Data came from immunoSEQ multiplex PCR; TCRdb stores just in-frame clones and leaves some out. The sample contains 15,000 to 16,000 clones, roughly 72% of which appear only once. The sample taken for sequencing was lung tumor tissue. The sequence derives from a human donor with non-small cell lung cancer. This chain connects TRBV7-2 to TRBJ2-7; perhaps TRBD2 as D (5 bases). CDR3 sequence reads: CASSLSGSGYYEQYF. The DNA of the CDR3 is TGTGCCAGCAGCTTAAGTGGGAGTGGGTACTACGAGCAGTACTTC.